This T cell receptor beta chain was sequenced in a study of memory CD4+ T cells and cytomegalovirus serostatus. Study-level background: This sample comes from healthy Belgian adults, under 10 CMV seropositive, approximately 25 seronegative. Regarding the study as a whole: The CMV-associated TCR signature appears largely within the CD4+ memory repertoire. Each of approximately 70 CMV-associated TCRbeta sequences occurred in one to five individuals.

Only in-frame clones appear in the TCRdb table, and some are missing; sequencing was by immunoSEQ multiplex PCR. The sample holds about 73,000 clones; 78% are singletons and the top ten take just over 2.5%. V was clipped by 3 bases and J by 5 bases, with 7 bases between them. Germline V CDR1 and CDR2: GTSNPN, SVGIG (reference sequence). CDR3 length: 11 amino acids. Concerning this clone: Its antigen is not known.

Single viable CD3+CD4+CD8-CD45RO+ cells were sorted as the memory CD4+ T cells. Sequencing was performed on memory CD4+ T cells from blood. This clonotype was sampled from an adult in good health and CMV-seropositive. The chain combines TRBV30 with TRBJ2-5; D remains unclear. CDR3 sequence: CAWSLGETQYF. The CDR3, as DNA: TGTGCCTGGAGCCTAGGGGAGACCCAGTACTTC.